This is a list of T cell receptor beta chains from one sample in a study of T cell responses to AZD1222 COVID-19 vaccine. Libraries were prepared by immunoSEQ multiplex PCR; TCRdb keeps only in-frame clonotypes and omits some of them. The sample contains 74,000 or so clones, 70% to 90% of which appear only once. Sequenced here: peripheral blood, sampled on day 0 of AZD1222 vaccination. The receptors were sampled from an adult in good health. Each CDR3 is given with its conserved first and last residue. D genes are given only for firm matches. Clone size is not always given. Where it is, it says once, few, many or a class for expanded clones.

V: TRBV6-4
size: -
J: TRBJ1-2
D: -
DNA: TGTGCCAGCAGTGCACAGCAGGGCTATGGCTACACCTTC
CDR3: CASSAQQGYGYTF

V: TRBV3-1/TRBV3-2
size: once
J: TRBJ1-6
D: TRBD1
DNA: TGTGCCAGCAGCCCTAAACAGGGGCCACCCCTCCACTTT
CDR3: CASSPKQGPPLHF

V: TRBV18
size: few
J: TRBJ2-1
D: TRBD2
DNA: TGTGCCAGCTCACCAGGGACTAGCTCCTACAATGAGCAGTTCTTC
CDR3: CASSPGTSSYNEQFF

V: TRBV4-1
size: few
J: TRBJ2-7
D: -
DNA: TGCGCCAGCAGCCAACGGGACTTTTCGAGCTCCTACGAGCAGTACTTC
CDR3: CASSQRDFSSSYEQYF

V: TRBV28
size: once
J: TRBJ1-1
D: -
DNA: TGTGCCAGCAGTTTACCACGGGGGAGCACTGAAGCTTTCTTT
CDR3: CASSLPRGSTEAFF

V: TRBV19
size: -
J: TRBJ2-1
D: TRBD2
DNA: TGTGCCAGTAGGGAGCGGGGGAACAATGAGCAGTTCTTC
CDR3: CASRERGNNEQFF

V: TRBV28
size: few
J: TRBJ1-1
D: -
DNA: TGTGCCAGCAGTTCCTCGCGCCGAGGGGCTTTCTTT
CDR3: CASSSSRRGAFF

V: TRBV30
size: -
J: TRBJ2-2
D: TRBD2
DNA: TGTGCCTTGAACATAAGGCGGGGGGGCCGGGAGCTGTTTTTT
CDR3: CALNIRRGGRELFF

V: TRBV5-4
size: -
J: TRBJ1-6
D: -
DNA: TGTGCCAGCAGCTTGGGAGGGAGGTCCGCCTATAATTCACCCCTCCACTTT
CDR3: CASSLGGRSAYNSPLHF

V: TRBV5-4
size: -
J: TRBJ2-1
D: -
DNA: TGTGCCAGCAGCTTGGCGGACAATGAGCAGTTCTTC
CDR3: CASSLADNEQFF

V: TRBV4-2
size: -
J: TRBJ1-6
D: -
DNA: TGTGCCAGCAGCCCGCAGCAGGGTACACCCCTCCACTTT
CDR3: CASSPQQGTPLHF

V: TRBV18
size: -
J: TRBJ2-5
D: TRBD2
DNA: TGTGCCAGCTCCTCCGAGGTGCAGCGGGGGGGAGAGACCCAGTACTTC
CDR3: CASSSEVQRGGETQYF

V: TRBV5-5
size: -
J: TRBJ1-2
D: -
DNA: TGTGCCAGCACCTCGACATTATATGGCTACACCTTC
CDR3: CASTSTLYGYTF

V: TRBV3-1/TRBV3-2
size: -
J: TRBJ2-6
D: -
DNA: TGTGCCAGCAGCCAAGTCAGGGTTGGGGCCAACGTCCTGACTTTC
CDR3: CASSQVRVGANVLTF

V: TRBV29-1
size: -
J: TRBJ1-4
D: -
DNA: TGCAGCGTGAGCAGAGCAACTAATGAAAAACTGTTTTTT
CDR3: CSVSRATNEKLFF

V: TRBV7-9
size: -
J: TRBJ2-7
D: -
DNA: TGTGCCAGCACCCCCCCGGCCAGGTCCTACGAGCAGTACTTC
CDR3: CASTPPARSYEQYF

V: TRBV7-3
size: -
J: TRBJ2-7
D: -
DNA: TGTGCCAGCAGCCAAACCCCCGGGGCCTACGAGCAGTACTTC
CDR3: CASSQTPGAYEQYF

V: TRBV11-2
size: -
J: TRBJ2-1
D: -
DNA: TGTGCCAGCAGCTTAGTGGGTAGGGGTCGCAATGAGCAGTTCTTC
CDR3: CASSLVGRGRNEQFF

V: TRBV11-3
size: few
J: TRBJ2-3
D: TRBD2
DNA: TGTGCCAGCAGCTCCCTGGGGACTAGCGGGGGGTCAGATACGCAGTATTTT
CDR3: CASSSLGTSGGSDTQYF

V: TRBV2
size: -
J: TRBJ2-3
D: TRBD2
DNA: TGTGCCAGCACCGAGTGGACTAGCGGGGTTAGCACAGATACGCAGTATTTT
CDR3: CASTEWTSGVSTDTQYF

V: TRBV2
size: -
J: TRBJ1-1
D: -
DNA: TGTGCCAGCAGTGAAGGGTATGAAGCTTTCTTT
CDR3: CASSEGYEAFF

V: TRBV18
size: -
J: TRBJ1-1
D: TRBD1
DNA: TGTGCCAGCTCGACCCAGGGGGGGACTGAAGCTTTCTTT
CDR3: CASSTQGGTEAFF

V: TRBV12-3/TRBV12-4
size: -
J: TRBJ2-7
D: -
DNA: TGTGCCAGCAGTTTAGAGGGCTACGAGCAGTACTTC
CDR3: CASSLEGYEQYF

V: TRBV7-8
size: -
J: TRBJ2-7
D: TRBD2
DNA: TGTGCCAGCAGTACTAGCGGGGGGCCTGTTGCTCCCGAGCAGTACTTC
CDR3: CASSTSGGPVAPEQYF

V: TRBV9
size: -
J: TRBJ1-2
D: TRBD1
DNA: TGTGCCAGCAGCGCCGGGACTGGGACAGCCTCGGTCTATGGCTACACCTTC
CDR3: CASSAGTGTASVYGYTF

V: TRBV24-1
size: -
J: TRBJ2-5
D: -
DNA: TGTGCCACCAGTGATTCCCCCCCAGACGGTCACTACTTC
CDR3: CATSDSPPDGHYF

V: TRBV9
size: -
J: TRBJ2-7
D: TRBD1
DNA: TGTGCCAGCAGCGTAGGGACAGGGACCGACTACGAGCAGTACTTC
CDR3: CASSVGTGTDYEQYF

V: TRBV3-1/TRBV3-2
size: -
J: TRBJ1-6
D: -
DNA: TGTGCCAGCAGCCTGCAACAGGATAATTCACCCCTCCACTTT
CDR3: CASSLQQDNSPLHF

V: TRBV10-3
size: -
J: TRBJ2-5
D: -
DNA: TGTGCCATCAGTGAAGTCCAAGAGACCCAGTACTTC
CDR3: CAISEVQETQYF

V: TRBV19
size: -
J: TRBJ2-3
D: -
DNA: TGTGCCAGTAGTATGTGGGTTAAGGATACGCAGTATTTT
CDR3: CASSMWVKDTQYF

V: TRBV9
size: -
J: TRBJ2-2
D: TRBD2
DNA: TGTGCCAGCACCCCGGGGGTAGCGGGGGGGCGGACCGGGGAGCTGTTTTTT
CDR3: CASTPGVAGGRTGELFF

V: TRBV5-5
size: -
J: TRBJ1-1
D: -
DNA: TGTGCCAGCAGCCGCGTCTCTGCGGGGACTGAAGCTTTCTTT
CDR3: CASSRVSAGTEAFF

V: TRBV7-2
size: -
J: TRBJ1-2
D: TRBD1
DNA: TGTGCCAGCAGTCAACCGACAGGGGCGGCCTATGGCTACACCTTC
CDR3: CASSQPTGAAYGYTF

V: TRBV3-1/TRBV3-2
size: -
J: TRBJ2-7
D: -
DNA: TGTGCCAGCAGCCAAGAAGCAGGGGCGTACGAGCAGTACTTC
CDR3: CASSQEAGAYEQYF

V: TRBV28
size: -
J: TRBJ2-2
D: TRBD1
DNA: TGTGCCAGCATCAGACAGGGGGCCGACGGGGAGCTGTTTTTT
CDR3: CASIRQGADGELFF

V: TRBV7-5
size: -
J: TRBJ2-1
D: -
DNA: TGTGCCAGAAGCCAACTCGGACAGGGGGCAAGAGATGAGCAGTTCTTC
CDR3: CARSQLGQGARDEQFF

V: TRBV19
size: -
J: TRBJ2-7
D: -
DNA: TGTGCCAGTAGCCTCGTTGGCACAGGGTTTTACGAGCAGTACTTC
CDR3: CASSLVGTGFYEQYF

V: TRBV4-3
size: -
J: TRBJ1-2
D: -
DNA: TGCGCCAGCAGCCAAAAAGGGACTGGACAAACCAATGCTAACTATGGCTACACCTTC
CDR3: CASSQKGTGQTNANYGYTF

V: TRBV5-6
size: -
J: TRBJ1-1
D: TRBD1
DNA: TGTGCCAGCAGCTTGACCCCACAGGGGACTAGGACTGAAGCTTTCTTT
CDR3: CASSLTPQGTRTEAFF

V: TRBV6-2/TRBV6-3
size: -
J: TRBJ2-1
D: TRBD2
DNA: TGTGCCAGCAGTTACTCGAGCGGGGGCTGGAATGAGCAGTTCTTC
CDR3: CASSYSSGGWNEQFF

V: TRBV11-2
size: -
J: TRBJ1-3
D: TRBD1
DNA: TGTGCCAGCAGCTCGATTGGACAGGCTCATGGAAACACCATATATTTT
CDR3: CASSSIGQAHGNTIYF

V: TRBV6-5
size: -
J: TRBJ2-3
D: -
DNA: TGTGCCAGCAGTCCCCGGACGGAGCCGGGGTCTACGCAGTATTTT
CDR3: CASSPRTEPGSTQYF

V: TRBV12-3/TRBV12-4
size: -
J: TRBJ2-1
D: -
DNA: TGTGCCAGCAGCCAGTACAATGAGCAGTTCTTC
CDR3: CASSQYNEQFF

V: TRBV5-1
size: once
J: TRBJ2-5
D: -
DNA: TGCGCCAGCAGCCTTGGGGGAGCGGAGACCCAGTACTTC
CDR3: CASSLGGAETQYF

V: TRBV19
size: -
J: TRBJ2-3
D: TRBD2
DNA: TGTGCCAGTAGTATAGCCCTCGGGGTAGCGGGGAGCACAGATACGCAGTATTTT
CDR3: CASSIALGVAGSTDTQYF

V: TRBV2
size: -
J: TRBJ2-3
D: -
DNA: TGTGCCAGCAGTGAATCTCTTATGGATACGCAGTATTTT
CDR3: CASSESLMDTQYF

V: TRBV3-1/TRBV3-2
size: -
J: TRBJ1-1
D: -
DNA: TGTGCCAGCAGCCAAGTGGTTGGGGGGAACACTGAAGCTTTCTTT
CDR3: CASSQVVGGNTEAFF